Below are 9 T cell receptor beta chains sequenced from a single sample in a study of blood T cell repertoires in COVID-19. The method was immunoSEQ multiplex PCR; TCRdb's version includes in-frame clones alone and lacks a portion of them. Seen here are approximately 150,000 clones, more than 75% observed once, and the top ten hold around 8%. The source material was peripheral blood. The origin of the receptors is a woman between 70 and 85 years old with acute or convalescent COVID-19.

V is TRBV19 and J is TRBJ2-5, with 8 positions matching TRBD1. The V gene end was trimmed by 7 bases and the J gene end by 1 base; junction bases not matched to a gene: 5. Germline V gives CDR1 LNHDA, CDR2 SQIVND (reference sequence). CDR3 length: 14 residues. DNA of the CDR3: TGTGCCAGTAACCCACAGGGGGGCCAAGAGACCCAGTACTTC. This translates into CASNPQGGQETQYF. Full variable domain (rest looked up from reference TRBV19 and TRBJ2-5): DGGITQSPKYLFRKEGQNVTLSCEQNLNHDAMYWYRQDPGQGLRLIYYSQIVNDFQKGDIAEGYSVSREKKESFPLTVTSAQKNPTAFYLCASNPQGGQETQYFGPGTRLLVL.

This clone was seen only once. The rearrangement uses TRBV6-5 and TRBJ2-7; 10 bases line up with TRBD1. J gave up 5 bases and V 2 bases, and 6 bases lay outside the gene matches. The CDR3 is 15 residues long. The germline V gene encodes CDR1 MNHEY and CDR2 SVGAGI. The DNA for the CDR3 is TGTGCCAGCAGTTACAAGGGGACAGGGGTGCACGAGCAGTACTTC. Amino acids: CASSYKGTGVHEQYF.

This chain joins TRBV19 and TRBJ2-1, with D unresolved. Trimming left V 2 bases short and J 5 bases short, with 10 bases between. Germline-derived CDR1 and CDR2 are LNHDA and SQIVND (reference sequence). The CDR3 loop spans 14 amino acids. The CDR3 bases are TGTGCCAGTAGTATAATTGGCGACAACAATGAGCAGTTCTTC. It specifies CASSIIGDNNEQFF.

The chain combines TRBV28 with TRBJ2-1, with D perhaps TRBD2 (7 bases). The CDR3 loop spans 15 amino acids. V gave up 6 bases and J gave up 5 bases, with 17 bases separating them. Germline CDR1 and CDR2: MDHEN and SYDVKM. As DNA, the CDR3 is TGTGCCAGCAGCATACAGGGAGGGATTCACAATGAGCAGTTCTTC. It yields the protein CASSIQGGIHNEQFF.

The CDR3 coding sequence is TGTGCCAGCAGCTTAGCGACGGGGGGCGGTACAGATACGCAGTATTTT. It translates to CASSLATGGGTDTQYF. The rearrangement uses TRBV11-2 and TRBJ2-3; D perhaps matches TRBD2 (7 bases). The CDR3 totals 16 residues. Germline values: CDR1 SGHAT, CDR2 FQNNGV. Trimming took off 1 base at V and 3 bases at J, with 14 bases between the two ends.

V is TRBV7-2 and J is TRBJ1-2; 11 nucleotides match TRBD1. Germline trimming cut 5 bases from V and 2 bases from J; bases unmatched to any gene: 4. Looked up from germline, CDR1 is SGHTA and CDR2 is FQGNSA. The CDR3 runs 15 residues. DNA for the CDR3: TGTGCCAGCAGCGGGAGGGACAGGGGGAACTATGGCTACACCTTC. Amino acids: CASSGRDRGNYGYTF. Complete variable domain (other parts from reference TRBV7-2 and TRBJ1-2): GAGVSQSPSNKVTEKGKDVELRCDPISGHTALYWYRQSLGQGLEFLIYFQGNSAPDKSGLPSDRFSAERTGGSVSTLTIQRTQQEDSAVYLCASSGRDRGNYGYTFGSGTRLTVV.

The rearrangement uses TRBV10-3 and TRBJ2-7; 10 bases match TRBD1. In germline, CDR1 is ENHRY, CDR2 SYGVKD. After removal of 8 bases from V and 3 bases from J, the junction contained 4 bases not matched to a gene. The CDR3 loop spans 13 amino acids. The chain's CDR3 is CAILRTGGYEQYF. Here the CDR3 DNA reads TGTGCCATCTTGAGGACAGGGGGCTACGAGCAGTACTTC.

The chain uses TRBV24-1 and TRBJ2-3, with 11 bases fitting TRBD2. This CDR3 contains 16 residues. V shed 3 bases, J shed 2 bases, and the junction held 3 bases outside the gene matches. CDR1 is KGHDR, CDR2 SFDVKD, per germline. The CDR3 DNA sequence: TGTGCCACCAGTGATGCTAGCGGGGGGTTCACAGATACGCAGTATTTT. As protein: CATSDASGGFTDTQYF.

This clone was found a few times. The chain combines TRBV19 with TRBJ1-1, with 7 bases fitting TRBD1. Germline V gene data show CDR1 as LNHDA and CDR2 as SQIVND (reference sequence). The CDR3 loop spans 12 amino acids. V shed 5 bases, J shed 11 bases, and the junction held 8 bases outside the gene matches. CDR3 in DNA: TGTGCCAGTAGTGAAGCACAGGGGAGTGCTTTCTTT. Its protein is CASSEAQGSAFF.